One sample yielded the 2 T cell receptor beta chains listed below, sequenced in a study of long-term antiretroviral therapy in people with HIV. They ran version v3.0 of the immunoSEQ assay at survey level. The data were produced by immunoSEQ multiplex PCR, yet TCRdb's version contains in-frame clones alone and is incomplete. The table lists 25,000 to 35,000 clones, around nine tenths of them singletons. The specimen comprised unsorted PBMCs, sampled 1.8 years after starting antiretroviral therapy. Every receptor here comes from a woman aged 18-29 years with HIV.

This clone was seen just once. The rearrangement uses TRBV6-5 and TRBJ2-4, with a possible D match to TRBD2 (6 bases). The germline V and J ends were trimmed by 2 bases and 6 bases, with 17 bases remaining between them. This CDR3 region has 16 residues. Looked up from germline, CDR1 is MNHEY and CDR2 is SVGAGI. CDR3 loop: CASSYAIQTGRNIQYF. As DNA, the CDR3 is TGTGCCAGCAGTTACGCCATACAAACCGGGAGAAACATTCAGTACTTC.

The J gene is TRBJ1-3, the V gene TRBV28; D gene uncertain. There are 15 residues in the CDR3. Germline assignment: CDR1 MDHEN and CDR2 SYDVKM. The germline V and J ends were trimmed by 0 bases and 0 bases, with 6 bases remaining between them. CDR3 residues: CASSLWGNSGNTIYF. DNA of the CDR3: TGTGCCAGCAGTTTATGGGGTAACTCTGGAAACACCATATATTTT.